This T cell receptor (beta chain) originates from a study of blood T cell repertoires in COVID-19 (dated by TCRdb to 2018 to 2021). In the study overall: Samples covering the acute and convalescent phases of COVID-19 were provided by collaborators in the United States, Italy and Spain. A freely available public database, intended as a resource for researchers studying the immune response to SARS-CoV-2, is where the repertoires were released. Deeply sampled blood TCRbeta repertoires from subjects exposed to, actively infected with, or recovered from COVID-19 were included in the dataset. The samples were drawn from the first 160 participants of the ongoing ImmuneRACE study and from 1,254 subjects provided by 6 global collaborators. The sample metadata nearly always contained a de-identified subject ID, COVID-19 status, age in years and sex. Where available, HLA class I and class II types were taken from metadata supplied by the sample provider and were not determined by assay-based typing. The material from the prospective study consisted of cDNA or gDNA derived from T cells, B-cell-depleted T cells, or PBMCs. Results and caveats for the whole study, not just this receptor: Clinical and demographic metadata were provided uncurated, with the amount varying by source and participant.

Relative to germline, V is missing 3 bases and J is missing 2 bases, with 0 bases of the junction outside any gene match. CDR1 and CDR2 are drawn from the germline V gene: LGHNA, YSLEER. There are 14 amino acids in the CDR3, from cysteine to phenylalanine inclusive. CDR3 DNA only is kept here, 42 bases in frame from base 1. The collaborating institutions used their own protocols to collect whole blood in K2EDTA tubes. For TCRbeta analysis, collaborators shipped samples in one of three forms: frozen whole blood, isolated PBMCs, or DNA extracted from either of those sample types. With respect to this clone: Its antigen is unknown. It has no much larger one-base neighbor in the sample; base qualities were not kept.

The immunoSEQ Assay, a bias-controlled multiplex PCR, was used to amplify TCRbeta CDR3 regions from genomic DNA. Under the source paper's analysis protocol: The number of nucleated cells in each sample was estimated from the amplification of reference gene primers within the assay. To quantify the absolute abundance of each unique TCRbeta CDR3 rearrangement, sequence reads were collapsed and filtered. For each sample, productive Simpson clonality was calculated as the square root of Simpson's diversity index over productive rearrangements. Not all clones reach the TCRdb copy of this immuneACCESS table, which keeps in-frame sequences only. Checked studies attribute under half of the gap to unresolved V genes and leave the rest unexplained. For V, J and clone size, that table is used; D and trimming come from the DNA. The sample table lists fewer than 15,000 clones, about 88% of them with a count of one. 2.6% of the sample lies in the top ten.

What was sequenced was peripheral blood. The chain is assembled from TRBV4-3 and TRBJ2-7, with 11 bases in between that match TRBD1. The TCR originated in a human donor in a cohort sampled during active COVID-19. The CDR3 amino acid sequence is: CASSQGQGAYEQYF. The sequenced DNA: TGCGCCAGCAGCCAGGGACAGGGGGCCTACGAGCAGTACTTC.